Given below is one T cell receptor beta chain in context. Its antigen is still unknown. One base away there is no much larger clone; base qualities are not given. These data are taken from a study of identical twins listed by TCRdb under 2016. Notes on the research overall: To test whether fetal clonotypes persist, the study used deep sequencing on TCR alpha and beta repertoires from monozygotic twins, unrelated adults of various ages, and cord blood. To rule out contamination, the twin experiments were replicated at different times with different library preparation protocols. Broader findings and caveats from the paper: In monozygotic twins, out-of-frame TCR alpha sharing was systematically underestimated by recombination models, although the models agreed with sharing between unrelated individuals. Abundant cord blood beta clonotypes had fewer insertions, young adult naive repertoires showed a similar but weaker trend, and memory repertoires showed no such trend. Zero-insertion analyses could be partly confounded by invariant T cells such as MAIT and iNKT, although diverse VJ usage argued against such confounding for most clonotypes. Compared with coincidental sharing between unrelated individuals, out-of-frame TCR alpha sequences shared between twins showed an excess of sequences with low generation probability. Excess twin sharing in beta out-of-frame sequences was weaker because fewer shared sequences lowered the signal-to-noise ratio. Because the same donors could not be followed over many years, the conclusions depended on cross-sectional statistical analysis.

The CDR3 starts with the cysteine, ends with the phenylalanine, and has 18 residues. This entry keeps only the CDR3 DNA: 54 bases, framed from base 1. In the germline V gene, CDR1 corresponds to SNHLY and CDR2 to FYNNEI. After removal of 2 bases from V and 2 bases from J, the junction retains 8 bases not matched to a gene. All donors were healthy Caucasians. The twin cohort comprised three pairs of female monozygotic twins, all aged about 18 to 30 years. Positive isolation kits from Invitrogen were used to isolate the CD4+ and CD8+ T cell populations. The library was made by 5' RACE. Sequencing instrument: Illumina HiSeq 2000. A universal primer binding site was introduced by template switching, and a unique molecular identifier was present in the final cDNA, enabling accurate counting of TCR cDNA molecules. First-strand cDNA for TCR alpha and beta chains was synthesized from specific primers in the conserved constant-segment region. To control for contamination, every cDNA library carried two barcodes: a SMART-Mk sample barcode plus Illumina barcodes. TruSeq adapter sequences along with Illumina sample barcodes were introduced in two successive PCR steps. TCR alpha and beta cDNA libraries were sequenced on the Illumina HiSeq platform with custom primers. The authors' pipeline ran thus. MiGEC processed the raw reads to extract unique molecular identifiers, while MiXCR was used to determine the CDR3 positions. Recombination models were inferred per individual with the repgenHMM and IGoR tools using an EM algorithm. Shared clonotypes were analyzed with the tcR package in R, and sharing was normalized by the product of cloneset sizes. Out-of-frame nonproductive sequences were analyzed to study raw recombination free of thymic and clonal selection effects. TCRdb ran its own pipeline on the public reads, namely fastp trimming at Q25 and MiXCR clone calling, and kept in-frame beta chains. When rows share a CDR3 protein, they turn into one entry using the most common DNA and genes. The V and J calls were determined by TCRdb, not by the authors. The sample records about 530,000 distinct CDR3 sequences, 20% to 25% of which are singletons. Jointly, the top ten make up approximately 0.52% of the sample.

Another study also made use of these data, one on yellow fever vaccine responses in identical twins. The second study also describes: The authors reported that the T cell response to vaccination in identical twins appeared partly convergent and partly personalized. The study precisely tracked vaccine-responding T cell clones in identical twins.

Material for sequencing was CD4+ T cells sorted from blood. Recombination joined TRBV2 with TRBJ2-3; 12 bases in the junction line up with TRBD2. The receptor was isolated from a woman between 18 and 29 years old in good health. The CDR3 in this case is CASSESSRTSGITDTQYF. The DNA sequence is TGTGCCAGCAGTGAAAGCTCTAGGACTAGCGGGATCACAGATACGCAGTATTTT. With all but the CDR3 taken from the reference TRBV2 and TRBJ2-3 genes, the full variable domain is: EPEVTQTPSHQVTQMGQEVILRCVPISNHLYFYWYRQILGQKVEFLVSFYNNEISEKSEIFDDQFSVERPDGSNFTLKIRSTKLEDSAMYFCASSESSRTSGITDTQYFGPGTRLTVL.